These 17 T cell receptor beta chains share one sample of origin, sequenced in a study of TIL therapy for anti-PD-1-resistant metastatic lung cancer. Noted time point: pre-treatment sample, taken before nivolumab and TIL therapy. Sequencing used immunoSEQ v3. TCRdb keeps only in-frame clones here, not all; method: immunoSEQ multiplex PCR. The table includes fewer than 25,000 clones, over 70% detected once. The sequencing used blood, collected at baseline. The source of these receptors is a person aged 25 to 80 with non-small cell lung cancer.

This sequence joins TRBV6-5 and TRBJ1-2; no firm D call. This CDR3 contains 14 residues. Per germline, CDR1 MNHEY and CDR2 SVGAGI. Deletions cut 6 bases from V and 3 bases from J, with 14 bases between. CDR3: CASRAGDSHYGYTF. The CDR3 DNA follows: TGTGCCAGCAGGGCGGGCGATTCCCACTATGGCTACACCTTC.

J is TRBJ2-2 and V is TRBV7-2, with 9 nucleotides matching TRBD2. Germline lookup yields CDR1 SGHTA and CDR2 FQGNSA. The CDR3 totals 15 residues. Trimming cost V 5 bases and J 4 bases; bases outside gene matches: 5. CDR3 sequence (DNA): TGTGCCAGCAGCCCGGGACTAGCAGGCACCGGGGAGCTGTTTTTT. This gives the protein CASSPGLAGTGELFF.

This clone rates as medium-sized. This CDR3 reads CASSYRSNSPLHF. CDR3 DNA sequence: TGTGCCAGCAGTTACAGGAGTAATTCACCCCTCCACTTT. The chain has TRBV6-5 and TRBJ1-6; D is unresolved. The germline V gene has CDR1 MNHEY and CDR2 SVGAGI. V lost 2 bases and J 6 bases, leaving 5 bases between the germline ends. The CDR3 has 13 amino acids.

The V gene is TRBV4-2, the J gene TRBJ1-1, with TRBD1 identical over 9 bases. The CDR3 loop spans 16 amino acids. In germline, CDR1 is LGHNA, CDR2 YNFKEQ. J lost 4 bases, V lost 3 bases, and 9 bases had no gene match. The CDR3 here is CASSHRDRAKGTEAFF. The CDR3 DNA sequence: TGTGCCAGCAGCCACCGGGACAGGGCAAAAGGCACTGAAGCTTTCTTT.

This clone has only a few counts. The V and J genes are TRBV14 and TRBJ2-3; 7 bases are shared with TRBD2. The CDR3 totals 17 residues. V lost 0 bases to trimming and J lost 0 bases; unmatched junction nucleotides: 6. The germline CDR1 and CDR2 sequences are SGHDN and FVKESK. The CDR3 sequence is CASSQDRGSPSTDTQYF. The DNA of the CDR3 is TGTGCCAGCAGCCAAGACCGCGGGAGCCCGAGCACAGATACGCAGTATTTT.

On this clone: An end of the junction differs from the germline gene, which may be a read error. The chain employs TRBV18 and TRBJ2-3; 9 bases map to TRBD1. This CDR3 comprises 15 residues. Germline V gives CDR1 KGHSH, CDR2 LQKENI. CDR3 nucleotide sequence: TGTGCCAGCTCACCGGGACAGGGCGGCACAAATACGCAGTATTTT. Translated, it gives CASSPGQGGTNTQYF. Variable domain in full (rest from reference TRBV18 and TRBJ2-3): NAGVMQNPRHLVRRRGQEARLRCSPMKGHSHVYWYRQLPEEGLKFMVYLQKENIIDESGMPKERFSAEFPKEGPSILRIQQVVRGDSAAYFCASSPGQGGTNTQYFGPGTRLTVL.

The DNA of the CDR3 is TGTGCCAGCAGTTATAAGGGGGGAGGGACTGAAGCTTTCTTT. Translating it yields CASSYKGGGTEAFF. This chain connects TRBV7-2 to TRBJ1-1, with D possibly TRBD1 on 6 matching bases. CDR1 and CDR2 (germline): SGHTA, FQGNSA. The V gene lost 6 bases and the J gene lost 5 bases, with 16 bases spanning the gap. This CDR3 comprises 14 residues.

The gene calls are TRBV5-6 and TRBJ1-6, with TRBD1 matching 8 bases. The ends lost 5 bases at V and 8 bases at J; junction bases unmatched: 12. Germline V lookup: CDR1 SGHDT, CDR2 YYEEEE. The CDR3 runs to 16 residues. DNA for the CDR3: TGTGCCAGCAGTTTGAATCCGGGACAGGCTTATTCACCCCTCCACTTT. This encodes CASSLNPGQAYSPLHF.

This clone was seen more than once but under ten times. The chain uses TRBV21-1 and TRBJ2-7; TRBD2, the table's D call, was not compared with the DNA. TRBV21-1 is flagged as a pseudogene. This CDR3 comprises 10 residues. The DNA for the CDR3 is TGTGCCAGCAGCAATCCGGAGCAGTACGTC. Its translation is CASSNPEQYV.

The rearrangement joins TRBV5-5 to TRBJ2-7, with 9 bases matching TRBD1. The CDR3 covers 15 residues. Germline CDR1 is SGHKS and CDR2 is YYEKEE (reference sequence). Germline trimming cut 6 bases from V and 4 bases from J; bases unmatched to any gene: 11. CDR3: CASTAPGQGRYEQYF. CDR3 in DNA: TGTGCCAGCACCGCTCCGGGACAGGGAAGGTACGAGCAGTACTTC.

This clone was seen a few times. The rearrangement links TRBV4-3 to TRBJ2-2, with D maybe TRBD2 (5 bases). Trimming removed 0 bases at V and 4 bases at J, with 12 bases between. Germline V gene data show CDR1 as LGHNA and CDR2 as YSLEER. The CDR3 extends over 16 amino acids. For the CDR3, the DNA is TGCGCCAGCAGCCAAGATCCAGGTCGGGGCACCGGGGAGCTGTTTTTT. This gives the protein CASSQDPGRGTGELFF.

The chain combines TRBV9 with TRBJ2-2; D gene ambiguous. Germline V gives CDR1 SGDLS, CDR2 YYNGEE. V lost 0 bases to trimming and J lost 2 bases, with 5 bases between them. The CDR3 is 14 amino acids. CDR3 protein: CASSVETNTGELFF. For the CDR3, the DNA is TGTGCCAGCAGCGTAGAAACTAACACCGGGGAGCTGTTTTTT.

The chain uses TRBV15 and TRBJ2-7; D gene ambiguous. Trimming removed 0 bases from V and 7 bases from J, with 13 bases in between. The length of the CDR3 is 14 residues. Germline V gives CDR1 LNHNV, CDR2 YYDKDF (reference sequence). For the CDR3, the DNA is TGTGCCACCAGCAGAGATTACACGGAGATTGAGCAGTACGTC. Residues: CATSRDYTEIEQYV.

The chain has TRBV5-1 and TRBJ2-5; the match to TRBD1 covers 11 bases. The length of the CDR3 is 17 residues. V shed 7 bases, J shed 1 base, and the junction held 12 bases outside the gene matches. CDR1 is SGHRS and CDR2 is YFSETQ in the germline V gene. The CDR3 protein is CASRINPGQGAQETQYF. The CDR3 DNA reads as TGCGCCAGCCGAATAAACCCCGGACAGGGGGCCCAAGAGACCCAGTACTTC.

J is TRBJ1-3 and V is TRBV12-3 or TRBV12-4; D is unclear. Trimming took off 2 bases at V and 7 bases at J, with 6 bases between the two ends. The CDR3 sequence is 12 residues long. The CDR3 bases are TGTGCCAGCAGTTTAAGCGTGAACACCATATATTTT. Its translation is CASSLSVNTIYF.

This clone showed up just once. V gene TRBV4-3 combines with J gene TRBJ2-2, with 7 nucleotides matching TRBD1. The V gene end was trimmed by 0 bases and the J gene end by 5 bases; junction bases not matched to a gene: 6. The germline V gene encodes CDR1 LGHNA and CDR2 YSLEER. The CDR3 sequence is 16 residues long. The CDR3 DNA reads TGCGCCAGCAGCCAAGATCCAGGGGGTCGGACCGGGGAGCTGTTTTTT. It translates to CASSQDPGGRTGELFF.

V usage is TRBV5-1 and J usage is TRBJ2-1; D is uncertain. There are 15 residues in the CDR3. Germline lookup yields CDR1 SGHRS and CDR2 YFSETQ. Trimming shortened V by 2 bases and J by 1 base, and 10 bases separated the two germline ends. Written as DNA, the CDR3 is TGCGCCAGCAGCTTTTTAGCTAGTTCCTACAATGAGCAGTTCTTC. As protein: CASSFLASSYNEQFF.